Reported below is one T cell receptor beta chain. This entry belongs to a study of neoadjuvant anti-PD-1 for oral cavity cancer. About the study: Before surgery, most patients got three to four biweekly 3 mg/kg nivolumab doses.

Time point noted: after neoadjuvant nivolumab, at surgical resection. CDR3 length: 14 residues. In germline, CDR1 is PRHDT, CDR2 FYEKMQ (reference sequence). Trimming cost V 3 bases and J 7 bases, with 15 bases left between them. Sequencing used immunoSEQ multiplex PCR; TCRdb keeps in-frame clones, though not all of them. The data hold about 15,000 clones, with around 40% observed a single time. The chain has TRBV13 and TRBJ1-2; D perhaps matches TRBD1 (6 bases). The sequences come from tumor tissue, collected after nivolumab (anti-PD-1) treatment. The clonotype was recovered from a person aged 40 to 85 with oral cavity squamous cell carcinoma. The CDR3 here is CASSLLTRGGGYTF. For the CDR3, the DNA is TGTGCCAGCAGCTTGCTAACGAGGGGGGGTGGCTACACCTTC.